Below are 31 T cell receptor beta chains sequenced from a single sample in a study of spatial heterogeneity in lung cancer. The sample's time point: sample taken at primary tumor resection. The study sequenced unsorted whole RNA from tumor, nontumor lung or frozen PBMC. TCRdb reprocessed the 5' RACE reads with MiXCR, giving one entry per CDR3 protein. The sample contains some 23,000 distinct CDR3 sequences, approximately 6.6% of which appear only once. Here the sequenced sample was PBMCs, taken at surgery. The receptors originated from a male donor with early-stage non-small cell lung cancer.

This clonotype was seen more than once but under ten times. The rearrangement links TRBV19 to TRBJ2-3, with no clear D. V shed 8 bases and J shed 2 bases, with 11 bases lying between them. Per the germline V gene, CDR1 is LNHDA and CDR2 is SQIVND (reference sequence). The CDR3 consists of 13 residues. CDR3 DNA sequence: TGTGCCAGTGGAGCCAGAAACACAGATACGCAGTATTTT. As protein: CASGARNTDTQYF.

This clonotype was seen ten or more times. V usage is TRBV4-1 and J usage is TRBJ2-3; possibly TRBD2 for D (6 bases). V lost 0 bases to trimming and J lost 7 bases, with 14 bases between them. Germline assignment: CDR1 MGHRA and CDR2 YSYEKL. This CDR3 has 15 amino acids. Here the CDR3 reads CASSQDDGGWNTQYF. CDR3 coding DNA: TGCGCCAGCAGCCAAGACGACGGAGGGTGGAATACGCAGTATTTT.

This chain connects TRBV5-1 to TRBJ2-3; D gene unclear. Germline V gene data show CDR1 as SGHRS and CDR2 as YFSETQ. Trimming took off 0 bases at V and 6 bases at J, with 8 bases between the two ends. The CDR3 loop spans 13 amino acids. DNA for the CDR3: TGCGCCAGCAGCTTGGTATTGGGGGATACGCAGTATTTT. It translates to CASSLVLGDTQYF.

The table lists this clonotype with many counts. The J gene is TRBJ1-2, the V gene TRBV20-1, with D possibly being TRBD1 (5 bases). The CDR3 consists of 13 residues. The germline V gene encodes CDR1 DFQATT and CDR2 SNEGSKA (reference sequence). Trimming cost V 4 bases and J 8 bases, with 17 bases left between them. DNA of the CDR3: TGCAGTGCTATTCCGGGACCCGGGGACGGCTACACCTTC. This sequence encodes CSAIPGPGDGYTF.

This clonotype has only one observation. It may be a read error: a sequence one base away is much more abundant. The chain is built from TRBV29-1 and TRBJ2-5; the D gene is possibly TRBD2 (6 bases). V dropped 4 bases and J dropped 2 bases, with 14 bases sitting between them. CDR1 is SQVTM and CDR2 is ANQGSEA in the germline V gene. The CDR3 runs 14 residues. Here the CDR3 reads CSVAQGGLQETQYF. The CDR3 DNA reads TGCAGCGTTGCCCAAGGAGGGCTTCAAGAGACCCAGTACTTC.

This clonotype was seen repeatedly, ten times or more. CDR3 nucleotide sequence: TGCGCCAGCAGTCAGAAGAGCACAGATACGCAGTATTTT. It translates to CASSQKSTDTQYF. The chain employs TRBV23-1 and TRBJ2-3; D remains unclear. TRBV23-1 falls under the ORF class, with uncertain function. The V and J ends lost 3 bases and 0 bases respectively, with 4 bases between them. This CDR3 region has 13 residues.

In this sample, this clonotype turned up many times. This sequence joins TRBV28 and TRBJ1-2; 8 positions match TRBD1. The V gene's germline CDR1 is MDHEN and CDR2 SYDVKM. This CDR3 has 16 residues. The V segment lost 5 bases and the J segment 4 bases; nucleotides outside the gene matches: 12. This chain's CDR3 is CASSGTRADRVYGYTF. The DNA of the CDR3 is TGTGCCAGCAGTGGGACGAGGGCGGACAGGGTCTATGGCTACACCTTC.

The chain has TRBV14 and TRBJ2-7; D is unresolved. The germline V gene has CDR1 SGHDN and CDR2 FVKESK. The V end was cut by 8 bases, the J end by 3 bases, with 2 bases between. The CDR3 loop spans 9 amino acids. CDR3 sequence reads: CASVYEQYV. The CDR3 DNA sequence: TGTGCCAGCGTCTACGAGCAGTACGTC.

The table lists this clonotype with many counts. This chain connects TRBV5-1 to TRBJ2-1; D might be TRBD1 (5 bases). The CDR3 consists of 15 residues. V dropped 0 bases and J dropped 9 bases, with 16 bases sitting between them. CDR1 SGHRS and CDR2 YFSETQ come from the germline V gene. The chain's CDR3 is CASSLVLAGSGEQFF. CDR3 nucleotides: TGCGCCAGCAGCTTGGTTTTGGCAGGGTCGGGTGAGCAGTTCTTC.

To note about this clonotype: Sequence at one end of the junction differs from germline and may be a read error. The chain employs TRBV19 and TRBJ1-2; D unclear. Germline V lookup: CDR1 LNHDA, CDR2 SQIVND (reference sequence). The CDR3 length is 12 residues. CDR3 sequence: CASSWEGYRYTF. The DNA of the CDR3 is TGTGCCAGCTCTTGGGAGGGCTATCGCTACACCTTC. The full variable domain, its missing parts supplied by reference TRBV19 and TRBJ1-2, is DGGITQSPKYLFRKEGQNVTLSCEQNLNHDAMYWYRQDPGQGLRLIYYSQIVNDFQKGDIAEGYSVSREKKESFPLTVTSAQKNPTAFYLCASSWEGYRYTFGSGTRLTVV.

This clonotype was counted only a few times. The rearrangement uses TRBV19 and TRBJ1-5; D is uncertain. The CDR3 totals 13 residues. Trimming shortened V by 3 bases and J by 12 bases, and 15 bases separated the two germline ends. Germline V gene sequence: CDR1 LNHDA, CDR2 SQIVND (reference sequence). DNA for the CDR3: TGTGCCAGTAGTATCCCCCGTGGAAGGGTCCAGCATTTT. It is translated as CASSIPRGRVQHF.

This clonotype was picked up a small number of times. In nucleotides, the CDR3 is TGTGCCAGCAGCCCCAGACAGGCAACTAATGAAAAACTGTTTTTT. It specifies CASSPRQATNEKLFF. The V and J genes are TRBV7-2 and TRBJ1-4, with D possibly being TRBD1 (6 bases). The CDR3 is 15 residues long. CDR1 SGHTA and CDR2 FQGNSA come from the germline V gene. V dropped 5 bases and J dropped 0 bases, with 10 bases sitting between them.

This chain links TRBV5-4 with TRBJ1-1; D is possibly TRBD1 (6 bases). With 3 bases removed from V and 3 bases from J, the gap between germline ends came to 18 bases. This CDR3 has 16 residues. CDR1 and CDR2 from the germline V gene are SGHNT and YYREEE (reference sequence). The CDR3 DNA is TGTGCCAGCAGCTCAACAGGGAAAGTAGGGTACACTGAAGCTTTCTTT. It translates to CASSSTGKVGYTEAFF.

This clonotype was observed at least ten times. The genes are TRBV3-1 and TRBJ2-2; D gene uncertain. The ends were cut back, 0 bases at V and 5 bases at J, with 1 base in the middle. CDR1 and CDR2 (germline): LGHDT, YNNKEL (reference sequence). This CDR3 contains 12 residues. The CDR3 here is CASSQDTGELFF. Here the CDR3 DNA reads TGTGCCAGCAGCCAAGATACCGGGGAGCTGTTTTTT.

This clonotype appeared many times. The chain has TRBV18 and TRBJ2-4, with 11 bases matching TRBD2. Looked up from germline, CDR1 is KGHSH and CDR2 is LQKENI. The CDR3 totals 15 residues. V shed 3 bases and J 7 bases; nucleotides not matched to a gene: 5. CDR3 bases: TGTGCCAGCTCACCCGTTAGCGGGGGGGCGAACATTCAGTACTTC. It yields the protein CASSPVSGGANIQYF.

This clonotype was seen more than once but under ten times. The chain carries TRBV9 and TRBJ1-1; weak D call: TRBD1 (5 bases). Germline V gives CDR1 SGDLS, CDR2 YYNGEE. The CDR3 is 14 amino acids. V lost 3 bases and J lost 2, with 11 bases in between. The CDR3 coding sequence is TGTGCCAGCAGCGCCCAGGGAAGCAACACTGAAGCTTTCTTT. It encodes CASSAQGSNTEAFF.

This clonotype was seen many times. The rearrangement uses TRBV28 and TRBJ1-2, with D perhaps matching TRBD1 (5 bases). Per germline, CDR1 MDHEN and CDR2 SYDVKM. The CDR3 spans 17 residues. V was clipped by 4 bases and J by 2 bases, with 20 bases between them. DNA of the CDR3: TGTGCCAGCAGTTCGGAAACGGGGGGGAAATACAACTATGGCTACACCTTC. It encodes CASSSETGGKYNYGYTF.

This clonotype came up many times. The chain combines TRBV20-1 with TRBJ2-3; D may be TRBD1 or TRBD2 (5 bases each). V lost 3 bases and J lost 3, with 13 bases in between. The length of the CDR3 is 14 residues. Germline values: CDR1 DFQATT, CDR2 SNEGSKA (reference sequence). CDR3 sequence reads: CSASWDGATDTQYF. For the CDR3, the DNA is TGCAGTGCTAGTTGGGACGGGGCGACAGATACGCAGTATTTT.

CDR3 coding DNA: TGTGCCAGCAGCCCCGGGATTTCCTACGAGCAGTACTTC. It yields the protein CASSPGISYEQYF. This chain joins TRBV7-9 and TRBJ2-7; the D gene is possibly TRBD2 (5 bases). The CDR3 length is 13 residues. V dropped 5 bases and J dropped 1 base, with 9 bases sitting between them. Germline V lookup: CDR1 SEHNR, CDR2 FQNEAQ (reference sequence).

The gene calls are TRBV5-4 and TRBJ2-1; D tentatively reads TRBD1 or TRBD2 (5 bases each). The CDR3 is 14 amino acids. The V end was cut by 4 bases, the J end by 4 bases, with 12 bases between. Per the germline V gene, CDR1 is SGHNT and CDR2 is YYREEE (reference sequence). Here the CDR3 DNA reads TGTGCCAGCAGCACCGGGGACCGTTACAATGAGCAGTTCTTC. As protein: CASSTGDRYNEQFF.

The chain has TRBV6-6 and TRBJ2-3, with a weak D call TRBD2 (5 bases). V lost 10 bases and J lost 6, with 17 bases in between. The CDR3 is 13 residues long. The germline V gene encodes CDR1 MNHNY and CDR2 SVGAGI (reference sequence). The CDR3 bases are TGTGCCATTACCTATAGCGTTACGGATACGCAGTATTTT. This sequence encodes CAITYSVTDTQYF.

This clonotype has a count of ten or more. The V and J genes are TRBV23-1 and TRBJ2-3, with D tentatively TRBD1 or TRBD2 (5 bases each). TRBV23-1 is sorted into the ORF group, with uncertain function. Trimming removed 4 bases from V and 2 bases from J, with 19 bases in between. The CDR3 length is 17 residues. The CDR3 bases are TGCGCCAGCAGTCCGACCTTCCGGGACGGATTCACAGATACGCAGTATTTT. Its translation is CASSPTFRDGFTDTQYF.

This clonotype was counted ten times or more. V usage is TRBV24-1 and J usage is TRBJ2-7; possibly TRBD1 for D (5 bases). V was trimmed by 2 bases and J by 7 bases, leaving 8 bases between them. The CDR3 sequence is 12 residues long. Germline V CDR1 and CDR2: KGHDR, SFDVKD. CDR3 region: CATSDWGWEQYF. The CDR3 DNA reads TGTGCCACCAGTGATTGGGGCTGGGAGCAGTACTTC.

V and J are TRBV28 and TRBJ2-1, with a tentative D call TRBD2 (5 bases). The CDR3 runs 16 residues. The germline V and J ends were trimmed by 5 bases and 12 bases, with 26 bases remaining between them. In germline, CDR1 is MDHEN, CDR2 SYDVKM. CDR3 DNA: TGTGCCAGCAGTAATCTCGGACTCTCGGGTCCTTCAAGGCAGTTCTTC. It is translated as CASSNLGLSGPSRQFF.

Many counts were recorded for this clonotype. This chain links TRBV11-2 with TRBJ1-2; 7 bases are shared with TRBD1. The germline gives CDR1 SGHAT, CDR2 FQNNGV. V lost 0 bases to trimming and J lost 6 bases; unmatched junction nucleotides: 10. The CDR3 totals 16 residues. In DNA form, the CDR3 reads TGTGCCAGCAGCTTAGATAACCCCCGGACAGGCAATGGCTACACCTTC. Translating gives CASSLDNPRTGNGYTF.

This clonotype showed up just a few times. The rearrangement joins TRBV7-9 to TRBJ1-5; 8 bases are a match to TRBD1. This CDR3 region has 16 residues. Germline V gene lookup returns CDR1 SEHNR and CDR2 FQNEAQ (reference sequence). The trim removed 0 bases at V and 4 bases at J, leaving 5 bases unmatched. CDR3 protein: CASSLAGTGWNQPQHF. CDR3 DNA: TGTGCCAGCAGCTTAGCTGGGACAGGATGGAATCAGCCCCAGCATTTT.

The sample holds many counts of this clonotype. The chain combines TRBV20-1 with TRBJ1-2, with D possibly being TRBD1 (6 bases). The V gene's germline CDR1 is DFQATT and CDR2 SNEGSKA (reference sequence). V was clipped by 3 bases and J by 6 bases, with 11 bases between them. The CDR3 covers 12 residues. The CDR3 sequence: CSASRGAHGYTF. CDR3 coding DNA: TGCAGTGCTAGTCGGGGGGCCCATGGCTACACCTTC.

This chain links TRBV2 with TRBJ2-3, with 11 bases matching TRBD2. The V and J ends lost 8 bases and 0 bases, in that order; junction bases with no gene match: 7. The CDR3 sequence is 16 residues long. Germline V gives CDR1 SNHLY, CDR2 FYNNEI. The CDR3 here is CASQALAGGSTDTQYF. As DNA, the CDR3 is TGTGCCAGCCAGGCCCTAGCGGGGGGTAGCACAGATACGCAGTATTTT.

The sample holds many counts of this clonotype. The V and J genes are TRBV28 and TRBJ1-2, with a tentative D call TRBD1 (6 bases). Trimming took 5 bases from V and 5 from J, leaving 18 bases between them. Germline V gene sequence: CDR1 MDHEN, CDR2 SYDVKM. The CDR3 consists of 15 residues. CDR3 in amino acids: CASSEQGRSGYGYTF. The CDR3 nucleotides are TGTGCCAGCAGTGAACAGGGTCGCTCTGGATATGGCTACACCTTC.

The V gene is TRBV18, the J gene TRBJ2-7; D is perhaps TRBD2 (6 bases). The CDR3 runs to 14 residues. V dropped 6 bases and J dropped 0 bases, with 12 bases sitting between them. CDR1 and CDR2 (germline): KGHSH, LQKENI. CDR3 nucleotide sequence: TGTGCCAGCTCCCCTATCGGGGGCTCCTACGAGCAGTACGTC. It codes for CASSPIGGSYEQYV.

There are a few counts of this clonotype. CDR3 in DNA: TGTGCCAGCTCACCGGGCACAGATACGCAGTATTTT. Its translation: CASSPGTDTQYF. The V call is TRBV18, the J call TRBJ2-3; D uncertain. The CDR3 contains 12 residues. V lost 3 bases and J lost 1, with 2 bases in between. Germline-derived CDR1 and CDR2 are KGHSH and LQKENI.